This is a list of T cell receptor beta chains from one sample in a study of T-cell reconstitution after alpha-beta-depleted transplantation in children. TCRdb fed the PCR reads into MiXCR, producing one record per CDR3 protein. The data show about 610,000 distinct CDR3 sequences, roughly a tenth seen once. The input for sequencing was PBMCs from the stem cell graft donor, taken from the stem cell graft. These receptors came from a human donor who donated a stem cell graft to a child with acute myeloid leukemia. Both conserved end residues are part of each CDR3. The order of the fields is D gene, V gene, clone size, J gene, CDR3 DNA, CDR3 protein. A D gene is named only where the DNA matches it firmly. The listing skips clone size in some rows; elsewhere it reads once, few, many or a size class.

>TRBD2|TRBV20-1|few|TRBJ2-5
TGCAGTGTGTGGGGGACTAGAGAGACCCAGTACTTC
CSVWGTRETQYF
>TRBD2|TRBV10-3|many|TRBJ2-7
TGTGCCATCAGTGGGCTAGCGGACAAGGACGAGCAGTACTTC
CAISGLADKDEQYF
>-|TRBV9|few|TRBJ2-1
TGTGCCAGCAGCGTAGCCCCGTACAATGAGCAGTTCTTC
CASSVAPYNEQFF
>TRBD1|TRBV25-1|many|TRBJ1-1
TGTGCCAGCAGCCTCGGACAGGGTATAACTGAAGCTTTCTTT
CASSLGQGITEAFF
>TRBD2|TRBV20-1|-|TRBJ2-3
TGCAGTGCTCACCGGGGGGGCCCTACAGATACGCAGTATTTT
CSAHRGGPTDTQYF
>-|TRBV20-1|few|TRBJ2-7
TGCAGTGCTAGACAGGGTCGGTCATACGAGCAGTACTTC
CSARQGRSYEQYF
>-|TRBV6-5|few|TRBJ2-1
TGTGCCAGCAGTTACTCGATGTGGGCTCCCGGCAATGAGCAGTTCTTC
CASSYSMWAPGNEQFF
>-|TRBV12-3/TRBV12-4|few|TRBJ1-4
TGTGCCAGCAGTTCGACAGGCGCAACTAATGAAAAACTGTTTTTT
CASSSTGATNEKLFF
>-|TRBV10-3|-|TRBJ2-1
TGTGCCATCCGGCGGGCAGGGTCGGACAATGAGCAGTTCTTC
CAIRRAGSDNEQFF
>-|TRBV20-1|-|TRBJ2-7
TGCAGTGCCCCAGGAGGAGGTAGGACCGAGCAGTACTTC
CSAPGGGRTEQYF
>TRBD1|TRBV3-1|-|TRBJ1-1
TGTGCCAGCAGCCTGGGACAGGGTAGGGGGGAAGCTTTCTTT
CASSLGQGRGEAFF
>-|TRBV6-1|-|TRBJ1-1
TGTGCCAGCAGCCCACAGGGTGAGGGGGGTGAAGCTTTCTTT
CASSPQGEGGEAFF
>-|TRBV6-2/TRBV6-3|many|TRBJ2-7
TGTGCCAGCAGCTACCCGGCCGAGCAGTACTTC
CASSYPAEQYF
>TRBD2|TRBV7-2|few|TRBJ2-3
TGTGCCAGCAGCAGACTAGCTGCGGCAGATACGCAGTATTTT
CASSRLAAADTQYF
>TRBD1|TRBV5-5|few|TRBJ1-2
TGTGCCAGCAGCTTACGGGGAGAAAGGACAGGGTTAGGCTACACCTTC
CASSLRGERTGLGYTF
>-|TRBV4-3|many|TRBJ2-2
TGCGCCAGCAGCCGCATGACGCAGAACACCGGGGAGCTGTTTTTT
CASSRMTQNTGELFF
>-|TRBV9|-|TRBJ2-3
TGTGCCAGCAGCGTAGAGCCGGGAGCGACAGATACGCAGTATTTT
CASSVEPGATDTQYF
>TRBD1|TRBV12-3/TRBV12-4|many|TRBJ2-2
TGTGCCAGCACCCCTCGGACAGGGTATACCGGGGAGCTGTTTTTT
CASTPRTGYTGELFF
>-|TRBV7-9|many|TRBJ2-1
TGTGCCAGCAGATCCGGGGCCCTTCTAGGTGAGCAGTTCTTC
CASRSGALLGEQFF
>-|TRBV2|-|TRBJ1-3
TGTGCCAGCAGTGAAGTAGCAGCGGGGGCCTCTGGAAACACCATATATTTT
CASSEVAAGASGNTIYF
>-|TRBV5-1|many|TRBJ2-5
TGCGCCAGCAGCTTATCACTAGTTATTGAGACCCAGTACTTC
CASSLSLVIETQYF
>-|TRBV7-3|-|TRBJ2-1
TGTGCCAGCAGCTTAACGCCAGATAGCTCCTACAATGAGCAGTTCTTC
CASSLTPDSSYNEQFF
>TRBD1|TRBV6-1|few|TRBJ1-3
TGTGCCAGCAGTGAAAGACAGGGGGCTATCGGGGCCACCATATATTTT
CASSERQGAIGATIYF